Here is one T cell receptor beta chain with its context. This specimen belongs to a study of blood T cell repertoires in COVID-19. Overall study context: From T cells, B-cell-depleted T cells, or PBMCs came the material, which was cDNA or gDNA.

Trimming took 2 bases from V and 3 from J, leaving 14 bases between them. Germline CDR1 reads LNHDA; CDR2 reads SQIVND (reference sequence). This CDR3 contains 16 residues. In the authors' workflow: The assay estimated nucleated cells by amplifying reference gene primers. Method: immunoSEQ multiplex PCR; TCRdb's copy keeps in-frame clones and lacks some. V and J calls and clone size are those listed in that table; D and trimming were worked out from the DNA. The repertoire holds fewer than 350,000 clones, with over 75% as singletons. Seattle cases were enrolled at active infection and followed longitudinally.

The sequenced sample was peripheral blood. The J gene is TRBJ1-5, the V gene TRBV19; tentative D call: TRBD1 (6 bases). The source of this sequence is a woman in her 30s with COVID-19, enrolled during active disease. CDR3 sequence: CASSIFPRGVNQPQHF. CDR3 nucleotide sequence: TGTGCCAGTAGTATATTCCCCAGGGGAGTCAATCAGCCCCAGCATTTT.